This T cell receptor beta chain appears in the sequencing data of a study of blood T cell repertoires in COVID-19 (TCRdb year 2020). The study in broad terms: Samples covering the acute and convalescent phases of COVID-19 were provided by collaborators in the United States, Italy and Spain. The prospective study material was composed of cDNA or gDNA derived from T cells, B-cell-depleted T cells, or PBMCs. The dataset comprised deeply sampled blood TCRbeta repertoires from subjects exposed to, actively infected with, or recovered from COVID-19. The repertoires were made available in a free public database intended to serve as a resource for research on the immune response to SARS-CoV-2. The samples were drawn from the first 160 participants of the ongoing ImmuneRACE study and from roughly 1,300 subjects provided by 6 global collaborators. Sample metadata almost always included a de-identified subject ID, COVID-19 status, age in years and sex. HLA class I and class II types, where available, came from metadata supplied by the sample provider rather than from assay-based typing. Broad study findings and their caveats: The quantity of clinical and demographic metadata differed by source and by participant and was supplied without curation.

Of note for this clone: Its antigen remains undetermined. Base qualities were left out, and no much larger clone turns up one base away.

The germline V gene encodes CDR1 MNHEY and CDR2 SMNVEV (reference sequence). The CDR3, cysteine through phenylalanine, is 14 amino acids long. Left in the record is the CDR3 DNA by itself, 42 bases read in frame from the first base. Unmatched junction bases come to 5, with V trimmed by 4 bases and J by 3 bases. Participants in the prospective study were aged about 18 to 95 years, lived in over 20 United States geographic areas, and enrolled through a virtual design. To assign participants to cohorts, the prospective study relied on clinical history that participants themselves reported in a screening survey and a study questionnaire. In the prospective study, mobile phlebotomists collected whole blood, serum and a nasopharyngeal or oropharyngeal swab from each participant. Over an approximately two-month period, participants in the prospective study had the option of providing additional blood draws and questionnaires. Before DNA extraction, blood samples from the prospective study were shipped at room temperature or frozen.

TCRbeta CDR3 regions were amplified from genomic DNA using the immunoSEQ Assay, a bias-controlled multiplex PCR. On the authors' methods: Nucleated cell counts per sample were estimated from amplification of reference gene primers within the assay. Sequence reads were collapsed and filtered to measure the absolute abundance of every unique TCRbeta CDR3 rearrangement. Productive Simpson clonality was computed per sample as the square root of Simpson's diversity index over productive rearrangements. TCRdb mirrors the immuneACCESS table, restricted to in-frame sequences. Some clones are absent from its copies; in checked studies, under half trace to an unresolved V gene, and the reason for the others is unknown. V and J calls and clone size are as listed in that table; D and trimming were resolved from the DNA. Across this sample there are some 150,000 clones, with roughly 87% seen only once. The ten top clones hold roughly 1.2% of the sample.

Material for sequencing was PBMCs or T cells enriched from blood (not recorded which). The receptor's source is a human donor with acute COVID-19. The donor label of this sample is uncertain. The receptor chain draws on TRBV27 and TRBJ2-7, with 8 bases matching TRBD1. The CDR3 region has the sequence CASSSRDRNYEQYF. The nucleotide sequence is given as TGTGCCAGCAGTTCCCGGGACAGGAACTACGAGCAGTACTTC.